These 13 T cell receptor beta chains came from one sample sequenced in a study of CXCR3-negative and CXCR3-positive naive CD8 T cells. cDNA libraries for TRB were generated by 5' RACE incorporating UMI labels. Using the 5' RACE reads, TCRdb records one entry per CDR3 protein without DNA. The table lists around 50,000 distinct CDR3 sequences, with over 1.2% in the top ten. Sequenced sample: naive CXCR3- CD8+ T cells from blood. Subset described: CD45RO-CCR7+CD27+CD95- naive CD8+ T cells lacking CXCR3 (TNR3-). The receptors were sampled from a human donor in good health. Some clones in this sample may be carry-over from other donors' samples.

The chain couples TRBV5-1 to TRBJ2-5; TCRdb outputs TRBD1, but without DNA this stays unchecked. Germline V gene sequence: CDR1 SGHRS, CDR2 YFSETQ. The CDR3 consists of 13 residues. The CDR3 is CASSFEGDETQYF.

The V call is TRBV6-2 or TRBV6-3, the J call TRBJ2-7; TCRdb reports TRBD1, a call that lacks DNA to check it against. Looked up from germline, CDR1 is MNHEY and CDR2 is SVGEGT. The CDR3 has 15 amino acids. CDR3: CASSYAPGQSYEQYF.

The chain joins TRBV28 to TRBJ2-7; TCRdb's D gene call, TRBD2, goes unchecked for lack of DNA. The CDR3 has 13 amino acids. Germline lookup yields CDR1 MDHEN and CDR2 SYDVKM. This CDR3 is CASLSGGGYEQYF.

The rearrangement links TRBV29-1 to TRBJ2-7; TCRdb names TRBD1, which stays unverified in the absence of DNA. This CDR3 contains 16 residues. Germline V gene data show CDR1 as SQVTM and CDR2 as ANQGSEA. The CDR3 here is CSVEDRGRQGPYEQYF.

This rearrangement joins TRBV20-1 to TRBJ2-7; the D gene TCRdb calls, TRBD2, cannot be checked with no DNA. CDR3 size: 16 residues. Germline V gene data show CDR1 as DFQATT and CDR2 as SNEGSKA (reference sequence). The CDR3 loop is CSARELLGALYYEQYF.

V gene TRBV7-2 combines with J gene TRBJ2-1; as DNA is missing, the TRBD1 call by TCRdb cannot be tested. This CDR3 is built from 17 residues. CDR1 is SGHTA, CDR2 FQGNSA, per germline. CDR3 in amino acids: CASSSRYGDRDYNEQFF.

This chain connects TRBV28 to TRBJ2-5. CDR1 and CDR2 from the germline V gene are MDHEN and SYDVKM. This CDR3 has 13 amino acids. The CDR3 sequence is CASSFLGQETQYF.

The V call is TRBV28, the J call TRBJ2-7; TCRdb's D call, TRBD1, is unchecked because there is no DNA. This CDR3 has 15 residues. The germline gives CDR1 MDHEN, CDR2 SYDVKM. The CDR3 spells CASRARDRGSYEQYF.

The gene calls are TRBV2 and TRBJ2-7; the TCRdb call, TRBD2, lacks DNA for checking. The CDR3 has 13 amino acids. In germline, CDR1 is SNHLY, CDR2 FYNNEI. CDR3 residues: CASKGGGPYEQYF. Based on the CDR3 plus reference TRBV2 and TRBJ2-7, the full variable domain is EPEVTQTPSHQVTQMGQEVILRCVPISNHLYFYWYRQILGQKVEFLVSFYNNEISEKSEIFDDQFSVERPDGSNFTLKIRSTKLEDSAMYFCASKGGGPYEQYFGPGTRLTVT.

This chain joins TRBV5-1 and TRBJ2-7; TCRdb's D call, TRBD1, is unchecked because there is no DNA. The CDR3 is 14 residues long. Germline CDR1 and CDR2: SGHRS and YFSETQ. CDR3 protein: CASSLRRGTDEQYF.

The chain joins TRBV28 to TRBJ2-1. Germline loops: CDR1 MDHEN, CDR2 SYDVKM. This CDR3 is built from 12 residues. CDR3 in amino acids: CASSFILGEQFF.

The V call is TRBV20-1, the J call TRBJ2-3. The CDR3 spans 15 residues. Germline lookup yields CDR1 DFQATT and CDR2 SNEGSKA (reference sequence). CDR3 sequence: CSARDDLEEADTQYF.

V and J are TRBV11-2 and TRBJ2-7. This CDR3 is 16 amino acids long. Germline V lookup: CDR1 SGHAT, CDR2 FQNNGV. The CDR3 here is CASSPFFPVSSYEQYF.